This TCR beta chain comes out of a study of PD-1 blockade in classical Hodgkin lymphoma. Study information: Intravenous infusions of nivolumab 3 mg/kg reached patients every 2 weeks.

Only in-frame clones appear in the TCRdb table, and some are missing; sequencing was by immunoSEQ multiplex PCR. The sample holds 20,000 to 25,000 clones, almost 70% seen once. Every patient relapsed after autologous stem cell transplantation, and brentuximab vedotin exposure varied. The CDR3 totals 15 residues. Trimming took off 3 bases at V and 0 bases at J, with 11 bases between the two ends. CDR1 is SGDLS, CDR2 YYNGEE, per germline. The sample here was peripheral blood mononuclear cells (PBMCs), taken at baseline. The TCR sequence derives from a human donor with classical Hodgkin lymphoma. The chain joins TRBV9 to TRBJ2-3; the D is unclear. Here the CDR3 reads CASSGPTISTDTQYF. The DNA of the CDR3 is TGTGCCAGCAGCGGGCCAACGATTAGCACAGATACGCAGTATTTT.